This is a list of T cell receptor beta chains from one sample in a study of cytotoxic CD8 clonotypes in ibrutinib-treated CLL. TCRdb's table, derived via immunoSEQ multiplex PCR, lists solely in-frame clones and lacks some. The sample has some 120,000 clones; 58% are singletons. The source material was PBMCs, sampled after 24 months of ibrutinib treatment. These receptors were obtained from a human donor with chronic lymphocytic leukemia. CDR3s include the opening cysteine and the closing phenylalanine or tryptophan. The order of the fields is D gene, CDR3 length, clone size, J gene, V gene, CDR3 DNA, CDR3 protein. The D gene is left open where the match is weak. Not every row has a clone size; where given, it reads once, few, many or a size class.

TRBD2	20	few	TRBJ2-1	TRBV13	TGTGCCAGCAGCTTATTACGAACTAGCGGGGGGGCCAACTCCTACAATGAGCAGTTCTTC	CASSLLRTSGGANSYNEQFF
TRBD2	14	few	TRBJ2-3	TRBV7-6	TGTGCCAGCAGCTCGGGACTAGCGAGAGATACGCAGTATTTT	CASSSGLARDTQYF
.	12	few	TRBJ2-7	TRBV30	TGTGCCTGGAGTGCAGCTTACTACGAGCAGTACTTC	CAWSAAYYEQYF
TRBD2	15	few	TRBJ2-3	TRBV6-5	TGTGCCAGCAGTCTTTCTAGCGGGGGGGCAGATACGCAGTATTTT	CASSLSSGGADTQYF
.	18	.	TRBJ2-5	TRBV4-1	TGCGCCAGCAGCCAAGATAGGAGGCTAAATTATTTAGAAGAGACCCAGTACTTC	CASSQDRRLNYLEETQYF
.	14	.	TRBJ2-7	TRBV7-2	TGTGCCAGCAGCTTGGGACTTACCTCCTACGAGCAGTACTTC	CASSLGLTSYEQYF
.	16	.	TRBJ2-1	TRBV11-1	TGTGCCAGCAGCTTAGCGGGGGAAGGAGGGTGGAATGAGCAGTTCTTC	CASSLAGEGGWNEQFF
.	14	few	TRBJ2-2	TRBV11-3	TGTGCCAGCAGCTTGGGCAAACACACCGGGGAGCTGTTTTTT	CASSLGKHTGELFF
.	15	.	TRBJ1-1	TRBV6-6	TGTGCCAGCAGTTACCCAATCACAGGGAACACTGAAGCTTTCTTT	CASSYPITGNTEAFF
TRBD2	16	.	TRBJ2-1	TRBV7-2	TGTGCCAGCAGCTCCGGGACTAGCGGGGGTTACAATGAGCAGTTCTTC	CASSSGTSGGYNEQFF
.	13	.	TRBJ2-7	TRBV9	TGTGCCAGCAGCGCCCAAGGGTCAAGCGAGCAGTACTTC	CASSAQGSSEQYF
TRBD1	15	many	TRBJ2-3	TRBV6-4	TGTGCCAGCGCCCCCGGGACAGGGGAAACAGATACGCAGTATTTT	CASAPGTGETDTQYF
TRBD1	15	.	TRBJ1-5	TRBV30	TGTGCCTGGAGTGTACAGGGGCAGGGGTATCAGCCCCAGCATTTT	CAWSVQGQGYQPQHF
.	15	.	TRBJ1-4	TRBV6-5	TGTGCCAGCAGGGCTTCTGGGACATATAATGAAAAACTGTTTTTT	CASRASGTYNEKLFF
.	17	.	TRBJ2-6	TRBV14	TGTGCCAGCAGCCAAGGAGTAGGAAACTCTGGGGCCAACGTCCTGACTTTC	CASSQGVGNSGANVLTF
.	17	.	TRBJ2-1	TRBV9	TGTGCCAGCAGCGTCGGTCGGATCCCTAGCTCCTACAATGAGCAGTTCTTC	CASSVGRIPSSYNEQFF
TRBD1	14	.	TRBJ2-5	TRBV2	TGTGCCAGCAGTTGGGACAGATCCCAAGAGACCCAGTACTTC	CASSWDRSQETQYF
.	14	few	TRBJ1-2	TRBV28	TGTGCCAGCAACGACCAGGGATTGAACTATGGCTACACCTTC	CASNDQGLNYGYTF
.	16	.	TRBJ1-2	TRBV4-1	TGCGCCAGCAGCCAAGATTCGGCAGGGCCCCACTATGGCTACACCTTC	CASSQDSAGPHYGYTF
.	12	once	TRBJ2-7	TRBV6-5	TGTGCCAGCCTTAAGGGCCCCTACGAGCAGTACTTC	CASLKGPYEQYF
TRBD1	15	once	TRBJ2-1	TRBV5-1	TGCGCCAGCAGCTTGCAGGGGGCCACCTACAATGAGCAGTTCTTC	CASSLQGATYNEQFF
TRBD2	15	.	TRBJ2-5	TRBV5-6	TGTGCCAGCAGCTTTAGCGGGGGAGCTCAAGAGACCCAGTACTTC	CASSFSGGAQETQYF
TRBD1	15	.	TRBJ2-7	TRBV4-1	TGCGCCAGCAGCCGCACGACAGGGAGTATCTACGAGCAGTACTTC	CASSRTTGSIYEQYF
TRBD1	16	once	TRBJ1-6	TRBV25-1	TGTGCCAGCAGTGAACCCGACAGGGGTGGGAATTCACCCCTCCACTTT	CASSEPDRGGNSPLHF
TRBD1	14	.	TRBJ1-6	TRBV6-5	TGTGCCAGCAGTGCAGGGGGCAGTGGGTCACCCCTCCACTTT	CASSAGGSGSPLHF
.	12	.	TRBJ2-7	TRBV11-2	TGTGCCAGCAGCCCCGGCGGATACGAGCAGTACTTC	CASSPGGYEQYF
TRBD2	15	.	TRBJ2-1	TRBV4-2	TGTGCCAGCAGCCCAGGATCGGGGGGAAACAATGAGCAGTTCTTC	CASSPGSGGNNEQFF
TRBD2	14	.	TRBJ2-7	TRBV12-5	TGTGCTAGTGGTTTAGGGAGGGGATCCTACGAGCAGTACTTC	CASGLGRGSYEQYF
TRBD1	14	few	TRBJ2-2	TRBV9	TGTGCCAGCAATACAGGGGAGAACACCGGGGAGCTGTTTTTT	CASNTGENTGELFF
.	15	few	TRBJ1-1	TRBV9	TGTGCCAGCAGCCCCCACCGGGGGCTGGGAACTGAAGCTTTCTTT	CASSPHRGLGTEAFF
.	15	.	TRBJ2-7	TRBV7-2	TGTGCCAGCAGTCCTGAACAGGGTGGTAGCTACGAGCAGTACTTC	CASSPEQGGSYEQYF
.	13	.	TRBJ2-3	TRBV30	TGTGCCTGGAGTGGAGCGAGCACAGATACGCAGTATTTT	CAWSGASTDTQYF
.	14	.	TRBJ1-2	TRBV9	TGTGCCAGCAGCGAAAACCCGACAGACTATGGCTACACCTTC	CASSENPTDYGYTF
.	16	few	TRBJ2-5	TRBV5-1	TGCGCCAGCAGCCGAACTCCGGGCCAACGGGGAGAGACCCAGTACTTC	CASSRTPGQRGETQYF
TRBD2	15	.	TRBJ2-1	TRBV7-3	TGTGCCAGCAGCTTTTCCCTAGCGGATTACAATGAGCAGTTCTTC	CASSFSLADYNEQFF
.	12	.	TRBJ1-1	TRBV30	TGTGCCTCCACTCCCGGGAACACTGAAGCTTTCTTT	CASTPGNTEAFF
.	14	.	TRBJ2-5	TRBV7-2	TGTGCCAGCAGCTTAGCAGGGATCGGGGAGACCCAGTACTTC	CASSLAGIGETQYF
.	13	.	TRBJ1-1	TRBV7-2	TGTGCCAGCAGCTTATCCGGGTCCACTGAAGCTTTCTTT	CASSLSGSTEAFF
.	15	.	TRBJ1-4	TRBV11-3	TGTGCCAGCAGCCTCGGGGGTGCAACTAATGAAAAACTGTTTTTT	CASSLGGATNEKLFF
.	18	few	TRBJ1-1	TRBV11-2	TGTGCCAGCAGCTCTTTGGGTCATACTCCCGCCGGGAACACTGAAGCTTTCTTT	CASSSLGHTPAGNTEAFF
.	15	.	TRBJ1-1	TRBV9	TGTGCCAGCAGCGTAGGGGGGCTAACGAACACTGAAGCTTTCTTT	CASSVGGLTNTEAFF
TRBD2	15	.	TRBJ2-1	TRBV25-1	TGTGCCAGCAGTGAAGTAGCGGGGGGGTACAATGAGCAGTTCTTC	CASSEVAGGYNEQFF
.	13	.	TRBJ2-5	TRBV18	TGTGCCAGCTCACGGGGCCAAAAGGAGACCCAGTACTTC	CASSRGQKETQYF